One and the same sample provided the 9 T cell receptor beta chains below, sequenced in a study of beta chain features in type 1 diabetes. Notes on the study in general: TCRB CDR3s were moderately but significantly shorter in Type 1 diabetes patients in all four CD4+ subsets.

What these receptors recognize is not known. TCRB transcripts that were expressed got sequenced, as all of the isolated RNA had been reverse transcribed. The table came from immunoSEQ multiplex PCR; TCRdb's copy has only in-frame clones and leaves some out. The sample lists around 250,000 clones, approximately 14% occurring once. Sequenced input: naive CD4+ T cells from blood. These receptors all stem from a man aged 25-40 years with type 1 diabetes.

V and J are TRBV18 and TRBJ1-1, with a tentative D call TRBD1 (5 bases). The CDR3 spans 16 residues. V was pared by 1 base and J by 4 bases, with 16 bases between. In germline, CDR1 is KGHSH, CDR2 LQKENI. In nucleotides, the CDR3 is TGTGCCAGCTCACCACTAGAGATAGGAGGGGCCACTGAAGCTTTCTTT. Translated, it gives CASSPLEIGGATEAFF.

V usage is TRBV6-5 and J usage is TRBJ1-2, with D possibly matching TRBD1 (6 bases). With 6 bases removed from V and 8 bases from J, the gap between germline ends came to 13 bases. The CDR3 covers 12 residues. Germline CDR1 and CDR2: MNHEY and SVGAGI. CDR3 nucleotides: TGTGCCAGCAGAACGGGGGGGCAAGGCTACACCTTC. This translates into CASRTGGQGYTF.

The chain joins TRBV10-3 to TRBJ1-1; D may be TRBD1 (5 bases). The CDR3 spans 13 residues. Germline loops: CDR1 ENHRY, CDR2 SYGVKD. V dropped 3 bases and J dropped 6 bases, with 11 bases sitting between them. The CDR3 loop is CAISDRVSAEAFF. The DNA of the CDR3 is TGTGCCATCAGTGACAGGGTATCGGCTGAAGCTTTCTTT.

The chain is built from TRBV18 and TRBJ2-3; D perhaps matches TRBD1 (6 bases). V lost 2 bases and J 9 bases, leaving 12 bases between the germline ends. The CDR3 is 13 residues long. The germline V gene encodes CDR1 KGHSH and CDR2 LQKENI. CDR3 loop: CASSPVEGQTQYF. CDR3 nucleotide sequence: TGTGCCAGCTCACCAGTTGAAGGACAGACGCAGTATTTT.

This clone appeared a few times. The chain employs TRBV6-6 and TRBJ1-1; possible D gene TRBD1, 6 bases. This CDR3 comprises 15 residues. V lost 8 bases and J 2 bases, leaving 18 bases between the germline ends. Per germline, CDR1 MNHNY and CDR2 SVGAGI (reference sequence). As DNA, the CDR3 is TGTGCCAGCGGGGGGGGTCGGGACATTAACACTGAAGCTTTCTTT. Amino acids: CASGGGRDINTEAFF.

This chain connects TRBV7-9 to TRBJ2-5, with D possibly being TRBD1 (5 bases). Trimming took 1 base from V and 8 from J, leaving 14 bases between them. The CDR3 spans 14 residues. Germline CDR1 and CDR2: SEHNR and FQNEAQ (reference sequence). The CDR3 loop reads CASSLVVAQGTQYF. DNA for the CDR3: TGTGCCAGCAGCTTAGTGGTGGCCCAGGGAACCCAGTACTTC.

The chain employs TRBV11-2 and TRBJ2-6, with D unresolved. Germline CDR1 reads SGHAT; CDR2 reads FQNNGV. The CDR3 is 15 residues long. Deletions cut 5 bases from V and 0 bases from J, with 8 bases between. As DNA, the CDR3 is TGTGCCAGCAGCCAGAGAGGCTCTGGGGCCAACGTCCTGACTTTC. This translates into CASSQRGSGANVLTF.

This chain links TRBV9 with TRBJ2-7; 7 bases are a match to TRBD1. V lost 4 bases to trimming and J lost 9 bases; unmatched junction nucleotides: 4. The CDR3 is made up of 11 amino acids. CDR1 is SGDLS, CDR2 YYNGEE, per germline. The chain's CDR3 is CASSRDSLQYF. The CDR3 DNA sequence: TGTGCCAGCAGCAGGGACAGCCTGCAGTACTTC.

Here the CDR3 DNA reads TGTGCCAGCAAACAGGGTCCGCTCACAGATACGCAGTATTTT. It codes for CASKQGPLTDTQYF. This chain joins TRBV6-1 and TRBJ2-3, with D perhaps matching TRBD1 (6 bases). This CDR3 is 14 amino acids long. Per germline, CDR1 MNHNS and CDR2 SASEGT. Trimming left V 7 bases short and J 2 bases short, with 13 bases between.